Shown below are 17 T cell receptor beta chains from a single sample sequenced in a study of cytomegalovirus exposure and HLA in healthy donors. The PCR ran on 60 Vbeta and 13 Jbeta primers. Sequenced by immunoSEQ multiplex PCR; TCRdb stores in-frame clones only, minus some. The sample gives 130,000 to 150,000 clones, roughly 75% of which show up once; 2% to 2.5% is in the top ten. Source material: PBMCs. These receptors came from a man between 25 and 39 years old in good health and CMV-seronegative.

This chain joins TRBV6-1 and TRBJ2-3, with 7 bases fitting TRBD2. Losses at the gene ends were 0 bases for V and 4 bases for J; bases not matched to a gene: 16. The length of the CDR3 is 19 residues. Germline CDR1 reads MNHNS; CDR2 reads SASEGT. CDR3 nucleotides: TGTGCCAGCAGTGAAGCCGAAGAGGGCAGCGGGGACTTTGCAGATACGCAGTATTTT. Translation gives CASSEAEEGSGDFADTQYF.

This chain connects TRBV11-2 to TRBJ2-5; no clear D gene. V was clipped by 3 bases and J by 5 bases, with 13 bases between them. The CDR3 loop spans 14 amino acids. Germline V lookup: CDR1 SGHAT, CDR2 FQNNGV. Here the CDR3 reads CASSFEVRLETQYF. The CDR3 nucleotides read TGTGCCAGCAGCTTTGAGGTACGACTGGAGACCCAGTACTTC.

The V call is TRBV2, the J call TRBJ1-1; D ambiguous. The CDR3 is made up of 13 amino acids. The V gene's germline CDR1 is SNHLY and CDR2 FYNNEI. Between the trimmed V and J ends, which lost 7 bases and 0 bases, there was a span of 9 bases. CDR3 loop: CASNTHLNTEAFF. The CDR3 nucleotides read TGTGCCAGCAATACACATCTGAACACTGAAGCTTTCTTT.

This chain links TRBV30 with TRBJ2-7; TRBD2 is a possible D gene (6 bases). Trimming removed 0 bases from V and 2 bases from J, with 8 bases in between. The CDR3 is 13 amino acids. CDR1 and CDR2 (germline): GTSNPN, SVGIG (reference sequence). The CDR3 spells CAWSVGGTYEQYF. CDR3 bases: TGTGCCTGGAGTGTCGGGGGAACCTACGAGCAGTACTTC.

This clone was seen only a few times. The chain employs TRBV4-1 and TRBJ1-2; maybe TRBD1 (6 bases). V lost 6 bases and J lost 2, with 10 bases in between. The CDR3 has 13 residues. Germline CDR1 is MGHRA and CDR2 is YSYEKL. The CDR3 DNA follows: TGCGCCAGCAGGCCAACAGGGAACTATGGCTACACCTTC. Translating gives CASRPTGNYGYTF.

This clone was seen more than once but under ten times. The gene calls are TRBV6-1 and TRBJ1-2; D is undetermined. The V end was cut by 2 bases, the J end by 5 bases, with 6 bases between. The CDR3 contains 12 residues. The germline V gene has CDR1 MNHNS and CDR2 SASEGT. This chain's CDR3 is CASSEFGYGYTF. The CDR3 DNA follows: TGTGCCAGCAGTGAATTCGGGTATGGCTACACCTTC.

The chain employs TRBV6-5 and TRBJ2-7; TRBD1 matches at 9 bases. The length of the CDR3 is 15 residues. With V trimmed by 6 bases and J by 5 bases, 11 bases remained unmatched. From germline, CDR1 is MNHEY and CDR2 SVGAGI. CDR3 DNA sequence: TGTGCCAGCAGCATACACCGGGACAGGGTCAACGAGCAGTACTTC. Encoded protein: CASSIHRDRVNEQYF.

A single count supports this clone. This rearrangement joins TRBV4-2 to TRBJ1-1, with D perhaps TRBD1 (6 bases). The CDR3 totals 16 residues. V was pared by 1 base and J by 7 bases, with 19 bases between. CDR1 and CDR2 (germline): LGHNA, YNFKEQ. The CDR3 DNA is TGTGCCAGCAGCCAAGTGGAGCGGGGGGCGTGGGGTGAAGCTTTCTTT. It encodes CASSQVERGAWGEAFF.

This chain links TRBV4-1 with TRBJ2-2; D is undetermined. Germline lookup yields CDR1 MGHRA and CDR2 YSYEKL. This CDR3 comprises 15 residues. With 0 bases removed from V and 3 bases from J, the gap between germline ends came to 8 bases. DNA for the CDR3: TGCGCCAGCAGCCAAGAGGGCCGCCACACCGGGGAGCTGTTTTTT. Protein: CASSQEGRHTGELFF.

V usage is TRBV4-1 and J usage is TRBJ1-1; D may be TRBD1 (6 bases). This CDR3 is 16 amino acids long. Deletions cut 1 base from V and 4 bases from J, with 16 bases between. CDR1 is MGHRA, CDR2 YSYEKL, per germline. CDR3 DNA sequence: TGCGCCAGCAGCCAAGGTCTAACAGGGCTGAGCACTGAAGCTTTCTTT. Translated: CASSQGLTGLSTEAFF.

The chain has TRBV27 and TRBJ1-3, with 8 bases fitting TRBD1. With 10 bases clipped from V and 7 bases from J, the junction kept 18 bases outside the gene matches. Per the germline V gene, CDR1 is MNHEY and CDR2 is SMNVEV (reference sequence). The CDR3 is 16 residues long. The CDR3 coding sequence is TGTGCCACCTCACTCAGAAGGACAGGGCCGAGGAACACCATATATTTT. This codes for CATSLRRTGPRNTIYF.

The sample holds one count of this clone. The rearrangement uses TRBV7-3 and TRBJ1-2; D ambiguous. Germline V gene data show CDR1 as SGHTA and CDR2 as FQGTGA. Trimming shortened V by 4 bases and J by 6 bases, and 15 bases separated the two germline ends. This CDR3 is 14 amino acids long. CDR3 coding DNA: TGTGCCAGCAGCTCCATGCTCCCAGGCGATGGCTACACCTTC. Protein sequence: CASSSMLPGDGYTF.

The CDR3, as DNA: TGCGCCAGCAGCTTGGAGTGGGGGGGAATGGATGAGCAGTTCTTC. Translated: CASSLEWGGMDEQFF. The chain joins TRBV5-1 to TRBJ2-1, with TRBD2 identical over 7 bases. V trimming: 0 bases; J trimming: 8 bases; junction bases outside the gene matches: 8. The CDR3 spans 15 residues. Germline-derived CDR1 and CDR2 are SGHRS and YFSETQ.

The chain is built from TRBV18 and TRBJ1-4, with D perhaps matching TRBD1 (6 bases). This CDR3 is 15 amino acids long. Trimming took off 3 bases at V and 4 bases at J, with 12 bases between the two ends. Per germline, CDR1 KGHSH and CDR2 LQKENI. The CDR3 sequence: CASSPRGQLNEKLFF. CDR3 nucleotide sequence: TGTGCCAGCTCACCCCGCGGACAGCTTAATGAAAAACTGTTTTTT.

The V call is TRBV30, the J call TRBJ1-1, with D possibly being TRBD1 (5 bases). CDR1 is GTSNPN and CDR2 is SVGIG in the germline V gene (reference sequence). The CDR3 extends over 12 amino acids. Trimming cost V 4 bases and J 6 bases, with 12 bases left between them. The CDR3 DNA reads TGTGCCTGGACCTCGACAGTTTCTGAAGCTTTCTTT. Translation: CAWTSTVSEAFF.

V and J are TRBV6-6 and TRBJ2-5, with D unresolved. There are 15 residues in the CDR3. Trimming took off 2 bases at V and 3 bases at J, with 13 bases between the two ends. Germline loops: CDR1 MNHNY, CDR2 SVGAGI (reference sequence). CDR3 sequence (DNA): TGTGCCAGCAGTTACGCAAGGCAGCGCGAAGAGACCCAGTACTTC. It specifies CASSYARQREETQYF.

J is TRBJ2-5 and V is TRBV10-3, with 12 positions matching TRBD1. The last part of the DNA fits TRBJ2-7 better; the J call may be wrong. The CDR3 has 13 amino acids. Germline V gene lookup returns CDR1 ENHRY and CDR2 SYGVKD. The CDR3: CAIAGTGGHEQYF. DNA of the CDR3: TGTGCCATTGCCGGGACAGGGGGCCACGAGCAGTACTTC.